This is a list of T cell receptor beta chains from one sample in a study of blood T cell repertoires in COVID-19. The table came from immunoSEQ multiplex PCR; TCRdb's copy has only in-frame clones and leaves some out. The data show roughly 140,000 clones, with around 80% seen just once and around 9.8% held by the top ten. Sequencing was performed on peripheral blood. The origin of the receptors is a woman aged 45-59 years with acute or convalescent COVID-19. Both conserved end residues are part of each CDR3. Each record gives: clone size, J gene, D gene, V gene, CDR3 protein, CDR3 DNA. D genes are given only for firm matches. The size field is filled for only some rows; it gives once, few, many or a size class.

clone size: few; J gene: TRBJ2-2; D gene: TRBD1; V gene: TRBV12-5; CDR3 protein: CASGLVGTAGAGELFF; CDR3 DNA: TGTGCTAGTGGTTTGGTAGGGACAGCCGGGGCCGGGGAGCTGTTTTTT
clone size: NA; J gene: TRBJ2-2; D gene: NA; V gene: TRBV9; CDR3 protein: CASSVGMGLEIGELFF; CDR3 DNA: TGTGCCAGCAGCGTAGGTATGGGTTTGGAGATCGGGGAGCTGTTTTTT
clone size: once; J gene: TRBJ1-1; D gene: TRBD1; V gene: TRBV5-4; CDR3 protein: CASSPWTGGMNTEAFF; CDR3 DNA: TGTGCCAGCAGCCCGTGGACAGGGGGTATGAACACTGAAGCTTTCTTT
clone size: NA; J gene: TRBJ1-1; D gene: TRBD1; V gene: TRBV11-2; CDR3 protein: CATGQGAGTEAFF; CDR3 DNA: TGTGCCACGGGACAGGGGGCCGGGACTGAAGCTTTCTTT
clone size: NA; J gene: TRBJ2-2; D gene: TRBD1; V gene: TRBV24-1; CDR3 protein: CATSDLAPGGTGELFF; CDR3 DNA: TGTGCCACCAGTGATTTGGCCCCAGGGGGCACCGGGGAGCTGTTTTTT
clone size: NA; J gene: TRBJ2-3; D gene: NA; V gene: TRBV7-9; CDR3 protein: CASSLQGLTDTQYF; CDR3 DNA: TGTGCCAGCAGCTTGCAGGGACTCACAGATACGCAGTATTTT
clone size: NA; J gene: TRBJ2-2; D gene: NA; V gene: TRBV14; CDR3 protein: CASSQLGQVNTGELFF; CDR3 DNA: TGTGCCAGCAGCCAACTGGGGCAGGTTAACACCGGGGAGCTGTTTTTT
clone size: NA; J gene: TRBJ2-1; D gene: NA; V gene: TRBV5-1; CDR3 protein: CASSQQPVSYNEQFF; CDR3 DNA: TGCGCCAGCAGCCAACAACCCGTCTCCTACAATGAGCAGTTCTTC
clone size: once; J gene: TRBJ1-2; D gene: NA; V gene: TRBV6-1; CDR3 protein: CASSEVGGVDGYTF; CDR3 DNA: TGTGCCAGCAGTGAAGTCGGAGGGGTGGATGGCTACACCTTC
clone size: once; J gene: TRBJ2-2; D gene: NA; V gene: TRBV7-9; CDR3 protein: CASIEQANTGELFF; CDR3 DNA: TGTGCCAGCATCGAACAGGCGAACACCGGGGAGCTGTTTTTT
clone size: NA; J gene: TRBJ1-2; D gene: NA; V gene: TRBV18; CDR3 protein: CASSPPTREGYTF; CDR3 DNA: TGTGCCAGCTCACCCCCTACGAGGGAGGGCTACACCTTC
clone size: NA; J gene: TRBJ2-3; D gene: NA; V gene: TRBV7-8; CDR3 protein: CASSIPGHGSAAYTDTQYF; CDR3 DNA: TGTGCCAGCAGCATCCCGGGACATGGATCGGCCGCGTACACAGATACGCAGTATTTT
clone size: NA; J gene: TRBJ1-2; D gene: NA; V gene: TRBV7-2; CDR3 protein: CASSLLANYGYTF; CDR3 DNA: TGTGCCAGCAGCTTACTAGCTAACTATGGCTACACCTTC
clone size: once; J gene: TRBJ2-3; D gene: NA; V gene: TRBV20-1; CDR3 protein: CSASFEGGLYTDTQYF; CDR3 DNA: TGCAGTGCTAGTTTTGAGGGGGGGCTTTATACAGATACGCAGTATTTT
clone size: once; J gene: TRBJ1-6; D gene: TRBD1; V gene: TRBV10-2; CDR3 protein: CASTRGQERNSPLHF; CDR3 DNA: TGCGCCAGCACCCGCGGACAGGAACGTAATTCACCCCTCCACTTT
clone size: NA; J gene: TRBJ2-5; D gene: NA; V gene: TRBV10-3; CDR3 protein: CANSPGLQETQYF; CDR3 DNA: TGTGCCAATTCCCCAGGGCTCCAAGAGACCCAGTACTTC
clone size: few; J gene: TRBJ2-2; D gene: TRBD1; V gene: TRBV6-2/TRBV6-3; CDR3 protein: CASSYPTGWRSGELFF; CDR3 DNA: TGTGCCAGCAGTTATCCGACAGGGTGGCGGAGCGGGGAGCTGTTTTTT
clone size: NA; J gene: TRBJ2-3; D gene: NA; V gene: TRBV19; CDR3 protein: CASSSPQGGLMYF; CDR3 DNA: TGTGCCAGTAGTAGCCCACAGGGAGGGCTGATGTATTTT
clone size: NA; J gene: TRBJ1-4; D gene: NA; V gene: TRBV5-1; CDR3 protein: CASSLTGLALGAEKLFF; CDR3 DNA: TGCGCCAGCAGCTTGACAGGGCTGGCCCTTGGCGCTGAAAAACTGTTTTTT
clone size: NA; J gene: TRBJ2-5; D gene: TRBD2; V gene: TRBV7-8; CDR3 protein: CASSPPRLAGAVGKTQYF; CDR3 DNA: TGTGCCAGCAGCCCCCCCCGGCTAGCGGGAGCGGTCGGGAAGACCCAGTACTTC
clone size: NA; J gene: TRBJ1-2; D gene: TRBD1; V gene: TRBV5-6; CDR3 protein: CASISGGGYGYTF; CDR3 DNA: TGTGCCAGCATCTCAGGGGGAGGCTATGGCTACACCTTC
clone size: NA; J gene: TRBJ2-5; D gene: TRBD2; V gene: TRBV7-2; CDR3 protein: CASSTTSGGRETQYF; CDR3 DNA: TGTGCCAGCAGCACCACTAGCGGGGGGCGAGAGACCCAGTACTTC
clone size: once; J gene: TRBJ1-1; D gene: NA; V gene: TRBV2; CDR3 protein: CASRQGTRTEAFF; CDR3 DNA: TGTGCCAGCAGACAGGGTACACGCACTGAAGCTTTCTTT
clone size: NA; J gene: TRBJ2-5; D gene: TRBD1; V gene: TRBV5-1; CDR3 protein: CASRTGGEQETQYF; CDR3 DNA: TGCGCCAGCAGGACAGGGGGCGAACAAGAGACCCAGTACTTC
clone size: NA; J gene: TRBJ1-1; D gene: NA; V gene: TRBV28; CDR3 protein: CASSLPLGGTGGTEAFF; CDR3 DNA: TGTGCCAGCAGTCTACCCCTCGGGGGCACGGGGGGCACTGAAGCTTTCTTT
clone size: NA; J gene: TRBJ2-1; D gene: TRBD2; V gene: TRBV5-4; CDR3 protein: CASSPPGLAWNEQFF; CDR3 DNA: TGTGCCAGCAGCCCACCGGGACTAGCGTGGAATGAGCAGTTCTTC
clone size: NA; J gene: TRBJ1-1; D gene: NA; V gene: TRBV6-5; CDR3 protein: CASTSPGDDTEAFF; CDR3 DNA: TGTGCCAGCACCTCGCCAGGGGACGACACTGAAGCTTTCTTT
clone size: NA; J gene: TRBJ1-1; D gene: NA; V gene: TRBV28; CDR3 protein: CASSPVGQNTEAFF; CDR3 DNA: TGTGCCAGCAGTCCTGTGGGACAGAACACTGAAGCTTTCTTT
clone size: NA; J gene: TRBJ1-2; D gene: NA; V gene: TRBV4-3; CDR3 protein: CASSQDSRTAFSSNYGYTF; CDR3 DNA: TGCGCCAGCAGCCAAGATTCTCGGACAGCCTTTAGCTCTAACTATGGCTACACCTTC
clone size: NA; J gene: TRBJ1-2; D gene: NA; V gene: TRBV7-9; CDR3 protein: CASSTPWGGTNGYTF; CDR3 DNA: TGTGCCAGCAGCACTCCGTGGGGGGGAACCAATGGCTACACCTTC
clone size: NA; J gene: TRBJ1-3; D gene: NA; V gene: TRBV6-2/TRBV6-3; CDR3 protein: CASSYDSRLRLAGNTIYF; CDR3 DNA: TGTGCCAGCAGTTACGACAGCCGCTTACGCTTGGCTGGAAACACCATATATTTT
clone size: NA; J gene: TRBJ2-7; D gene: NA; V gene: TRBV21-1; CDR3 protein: CASSKDGGGAYEQYF; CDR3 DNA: TGTGCCAGCAGCAAAGATGGCGGGGGGGCCTACGAGCAGTACTTC
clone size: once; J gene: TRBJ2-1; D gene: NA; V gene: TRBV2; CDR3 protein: CASSRVDEQFF; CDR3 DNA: TGTGCCAGCAGCAGGGTTGATGAGCAGTTCTTC
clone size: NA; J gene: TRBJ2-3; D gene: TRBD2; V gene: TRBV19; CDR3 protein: CASNPGRETDTQYF; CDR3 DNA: TGTGCCAGTAATCCAGGGAGGGAAACAGATACGCAGTATTTT
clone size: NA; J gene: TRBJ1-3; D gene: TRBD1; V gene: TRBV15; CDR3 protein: CATSRRRDSTTSGNTIYF; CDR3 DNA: TGTGCCACCAGCAGACGAAGGGACAGCACCACCTCTGGAAACACCATATATTTT
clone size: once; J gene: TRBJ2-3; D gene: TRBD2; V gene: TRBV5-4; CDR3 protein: CASSLSLAGTDTQYF; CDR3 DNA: TGTGCCAGCAGCTTGAGCCTAGCGGGCACAGATACGCAGTATTTT
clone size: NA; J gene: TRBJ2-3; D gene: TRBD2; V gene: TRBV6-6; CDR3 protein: CASKRGLAHSGDTQYF; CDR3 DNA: TGTGCCAGCAAAAGGGGACTAGCCCATTCAGGTGATACGCAGTATTTT
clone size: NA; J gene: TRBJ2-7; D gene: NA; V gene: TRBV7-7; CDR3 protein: CASSPGGSGQYEQYF; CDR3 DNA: TGTGCCAGCAGCCCCGGTGGTAGCGGCCAGTACGAGCAGTACTTC
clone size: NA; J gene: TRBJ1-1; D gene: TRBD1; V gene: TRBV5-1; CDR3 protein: CASSTGQGDTEAFF; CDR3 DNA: TGCGCCAGCAGCACGGGACAGGGAGACACTGAAGCTTTCTTT
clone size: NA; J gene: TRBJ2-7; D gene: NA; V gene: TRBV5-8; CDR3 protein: CASSFRVTIMEGYF; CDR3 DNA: TGTGCCAGCAGCTTTAGGGTGACAATAATGGAGGGGTACTTC
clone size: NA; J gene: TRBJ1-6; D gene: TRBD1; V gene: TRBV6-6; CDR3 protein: CASSPTGETYNSPLHF; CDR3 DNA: TGTGCCAGCAGTCCTACAGGGGAGACCTATAATTCACCCCTCCACTTT
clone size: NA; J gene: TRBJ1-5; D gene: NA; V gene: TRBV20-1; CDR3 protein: CSASWQADQPQHF; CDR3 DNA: TGCAGTGCTAGTTGGCAGGCCGATCAGCCCCAGCATTTT
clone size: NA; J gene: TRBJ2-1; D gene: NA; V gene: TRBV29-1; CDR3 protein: CSGDPGGSNEQFF; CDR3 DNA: TGCAGCGGGGACCCAGGGGGGAGCAATGAGCAGTTCTTC